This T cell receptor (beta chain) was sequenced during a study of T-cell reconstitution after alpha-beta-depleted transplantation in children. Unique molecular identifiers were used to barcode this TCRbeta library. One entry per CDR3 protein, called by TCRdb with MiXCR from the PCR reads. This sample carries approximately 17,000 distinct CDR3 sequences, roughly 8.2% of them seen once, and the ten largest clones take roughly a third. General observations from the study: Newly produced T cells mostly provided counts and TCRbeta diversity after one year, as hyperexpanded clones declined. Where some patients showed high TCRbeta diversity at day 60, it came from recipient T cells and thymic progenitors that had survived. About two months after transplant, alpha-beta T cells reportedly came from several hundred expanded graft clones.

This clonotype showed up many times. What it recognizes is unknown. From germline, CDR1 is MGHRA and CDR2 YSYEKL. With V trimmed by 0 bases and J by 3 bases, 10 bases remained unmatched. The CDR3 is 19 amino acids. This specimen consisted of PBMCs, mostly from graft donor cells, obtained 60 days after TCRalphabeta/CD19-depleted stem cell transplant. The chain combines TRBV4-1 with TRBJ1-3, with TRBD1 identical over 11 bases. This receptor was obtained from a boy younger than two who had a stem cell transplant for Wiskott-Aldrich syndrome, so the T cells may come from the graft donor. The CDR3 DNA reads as TGCGCCAGCAGCCAAGACCAGCGGACAGGGGGCTCTTTTGGAAACACCATATATTTT. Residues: CASSQDQRTGGSFGNTIYF.